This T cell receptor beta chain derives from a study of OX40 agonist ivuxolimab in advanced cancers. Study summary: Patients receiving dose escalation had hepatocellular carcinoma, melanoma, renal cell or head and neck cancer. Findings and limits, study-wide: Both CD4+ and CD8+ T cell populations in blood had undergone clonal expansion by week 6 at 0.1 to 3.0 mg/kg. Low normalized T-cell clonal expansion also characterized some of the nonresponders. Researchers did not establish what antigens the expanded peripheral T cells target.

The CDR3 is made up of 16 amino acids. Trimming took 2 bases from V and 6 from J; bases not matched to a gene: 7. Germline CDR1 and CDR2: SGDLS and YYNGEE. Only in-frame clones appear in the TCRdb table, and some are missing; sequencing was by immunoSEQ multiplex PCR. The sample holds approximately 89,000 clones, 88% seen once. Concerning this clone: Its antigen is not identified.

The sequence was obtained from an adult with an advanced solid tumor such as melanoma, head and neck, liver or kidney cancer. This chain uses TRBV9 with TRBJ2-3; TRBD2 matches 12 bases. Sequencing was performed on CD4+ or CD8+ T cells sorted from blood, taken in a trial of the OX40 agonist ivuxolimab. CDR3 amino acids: CASSVTSSGGADTQYF. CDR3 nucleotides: TGTGCCAGCAGCGTCACATCTAGCGGGGGGGCGGATACGCAGTATTTT. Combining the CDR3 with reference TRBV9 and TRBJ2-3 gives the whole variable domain DSGVTQTPKHLITATGQRVTLRCSPRSGDLSVYWYQQSLDQGLQFLIQYYNGEERAKGNILERFSAQQFPDLHSELNLSSLELGDSALYFCASSVTSSGGADTQYFGPGTRLTVL.